The sequence of this T cell receptor beta chain was determined in a study of post-analysis software for immune sequencing data. TCR beta cDNA libraries included unique molecular identifiers. TCRdb analysed the PCR reads with MiXCR anew, one entry per CDR3 protein. In the table there are hundreds of thousands of distinct CDR3 sequences, 59% of which are singletons. Comment on this clonotype: Its antigen is as yet unknown.

Findings and caveats of the study: In patients, 4 to 6 TRBV segments were more frequent than in controls, with TRBV5-6, TRBV5-1 and TRBV20-1 among them.

The CDR3 runs to 17 residues. J gave up 5 bases and V 1 base, and 8 bases lay outside the gene matches. The germline gives CDR1 LGHNA, CDR2 YSLEER. The material sequenced was blood. This clonotype was sampled from a girl aged 2-10 years with multiple sclerosis. The chain links TRBV4-3 to TRBJ2-1; TRBD2 agrees at 10 bases. Written as DNA, the CDR3 is TGCGCCAGCAGCCAAGGAACGGGACTAGCGTCCCACAATGAGCAGTTCTTC. This encodes CASSQGTGLASHNEQFF.